This TCR beta chain comes out of a study of technical replicates of blood from a few donors. Measured with immunoSEQ multiplex PCR; TCRdb has only the in-frame clones, and not every one. The data hold over 15,000 clones, with around nine tenths observed a single time. This CDR3 is 14 amino acids long. Germline assignment: CDR1 SGHNT and CDR2 YYREEE (reference sequence). V dropped 0 bases and J dropped 1 base, with 7 bases sitting between them. The chain carries TRBV5-4 and TRBJ1-1; tentatively, D is TRBD1 (6 bases). Sequencing input: PBMCs. This sequence was found in a human donor in good health. CDR3 region: CASSLGGQNTEAFF. The CDR3, as DNA: TGTGCCAGCAGCTTGGGGGGGCAGAACACTGAAGCTTTCTTT. Supplemented by reference TRBV5-4 and TRBJ1-1, the full variable domain reads ETGVTQSPTHLIKTRGQQVTLRCSSQSGHNTVSWYQQALGQGPQFIFQYYREEENGRGNFPPRFSGLQFPNYSSELNVNALELDDSALYLCASSLGGQNTEAFFGQGTRLTVV.